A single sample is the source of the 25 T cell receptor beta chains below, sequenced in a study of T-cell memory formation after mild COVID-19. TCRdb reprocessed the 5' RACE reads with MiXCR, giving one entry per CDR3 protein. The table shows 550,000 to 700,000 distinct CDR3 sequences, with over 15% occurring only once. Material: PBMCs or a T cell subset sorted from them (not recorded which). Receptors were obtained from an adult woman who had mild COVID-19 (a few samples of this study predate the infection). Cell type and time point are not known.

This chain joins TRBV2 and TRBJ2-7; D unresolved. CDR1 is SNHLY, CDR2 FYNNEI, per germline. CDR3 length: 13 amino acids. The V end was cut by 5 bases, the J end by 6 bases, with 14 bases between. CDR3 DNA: TGTGCCAGCAGTAGTCTCATGGCGGCCGAGCAGTACTTC. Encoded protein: CASSSLMAAEQYF.

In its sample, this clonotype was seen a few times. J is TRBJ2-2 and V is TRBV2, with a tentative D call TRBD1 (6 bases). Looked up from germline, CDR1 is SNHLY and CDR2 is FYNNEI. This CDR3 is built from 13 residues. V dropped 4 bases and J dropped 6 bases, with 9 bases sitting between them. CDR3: CASSVQGPGELFF. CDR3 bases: TGTGCCAGCAGTGTACAGGGTCCCGGGGAGCTGTTTTTT.

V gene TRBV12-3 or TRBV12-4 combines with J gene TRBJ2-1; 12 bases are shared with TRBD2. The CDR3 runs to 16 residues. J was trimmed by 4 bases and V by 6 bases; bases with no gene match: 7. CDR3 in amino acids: CASSPETSGGYNEQFF. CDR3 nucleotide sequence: TGTGCCAGCAGCCCAGAGACTAGCGGGGGTTACAATGAGCAGTTCTTC.

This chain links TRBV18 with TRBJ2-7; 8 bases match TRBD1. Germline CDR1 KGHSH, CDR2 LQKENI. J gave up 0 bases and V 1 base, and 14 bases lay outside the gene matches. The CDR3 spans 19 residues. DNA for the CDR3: TGTGCCAGCTCACCACTGGACAGGGTTCCACCCGTGAGCTCCTACGAGCAGTACTTC. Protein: CASSPLDRVPPVSSYEQYF.

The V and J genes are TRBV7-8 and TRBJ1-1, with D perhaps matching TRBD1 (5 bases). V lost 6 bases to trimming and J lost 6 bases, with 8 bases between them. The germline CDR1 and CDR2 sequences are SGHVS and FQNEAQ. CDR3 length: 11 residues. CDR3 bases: TGTGCCAGCAGGTCAGGGCCTGAAGCTTTCTTT. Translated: CASRSGPEAFF.

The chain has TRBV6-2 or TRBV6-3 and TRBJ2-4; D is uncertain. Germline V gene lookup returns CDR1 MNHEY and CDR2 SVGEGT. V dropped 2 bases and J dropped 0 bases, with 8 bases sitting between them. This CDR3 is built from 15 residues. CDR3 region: CASSYGKLAKNIQYF. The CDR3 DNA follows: TGTGCCAGCAGTTACGGCAAACTAGCCAAAAACATTCAGTACTTC.

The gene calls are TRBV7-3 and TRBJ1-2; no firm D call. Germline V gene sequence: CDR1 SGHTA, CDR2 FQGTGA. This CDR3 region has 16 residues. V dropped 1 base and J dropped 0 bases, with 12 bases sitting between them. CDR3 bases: TGTGCCAGCAGCTTAAGATCGGGAGGTGCTAACTATGGCTACACCTTC. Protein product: CASSLRSGGANYGYTF.

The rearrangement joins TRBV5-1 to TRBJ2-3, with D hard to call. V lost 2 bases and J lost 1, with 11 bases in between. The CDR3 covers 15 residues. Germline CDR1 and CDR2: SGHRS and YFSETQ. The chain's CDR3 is CASSLSQIRTDTQYF. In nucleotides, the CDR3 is TGCGCCAGCAGCTTATCGCAGATACGCACAGATACGCAGTATTTT.

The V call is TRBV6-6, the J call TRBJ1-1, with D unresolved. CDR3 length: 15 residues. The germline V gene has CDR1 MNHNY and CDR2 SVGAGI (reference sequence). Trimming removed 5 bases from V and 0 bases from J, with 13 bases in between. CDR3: CASSKERTLNTEAFF. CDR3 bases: TGTGCCAGCAGTAAAGAGCGGACTTTGAACACTGAAGCTTTCTTT.

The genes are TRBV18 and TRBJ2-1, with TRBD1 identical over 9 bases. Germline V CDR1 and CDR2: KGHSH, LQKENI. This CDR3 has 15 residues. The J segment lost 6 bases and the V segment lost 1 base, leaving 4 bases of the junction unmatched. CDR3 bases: TGTGCCAGCTCACCACAAGGACAGGGGATCAATGAGCAGTTCTTC. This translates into CASSPQGQGINEQFF.

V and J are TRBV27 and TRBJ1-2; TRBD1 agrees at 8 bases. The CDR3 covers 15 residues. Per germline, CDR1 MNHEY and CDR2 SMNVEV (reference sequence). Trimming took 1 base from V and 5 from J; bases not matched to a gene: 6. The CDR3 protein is CASSLYPGGSYGYTF. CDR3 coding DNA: TGTGCCAGCAGTTTATATCCAGGGGGCTCTTATGGCTACACCTTC.

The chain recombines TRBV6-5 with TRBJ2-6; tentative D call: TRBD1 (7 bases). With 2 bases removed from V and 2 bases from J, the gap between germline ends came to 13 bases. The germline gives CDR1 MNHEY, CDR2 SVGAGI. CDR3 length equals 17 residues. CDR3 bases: TGTGCCAGCAGTTACGAGGGGGGACAGACTGGGGCCAACGTCCTGACTTTC. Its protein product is CASSYEGGQTGANVLTF.

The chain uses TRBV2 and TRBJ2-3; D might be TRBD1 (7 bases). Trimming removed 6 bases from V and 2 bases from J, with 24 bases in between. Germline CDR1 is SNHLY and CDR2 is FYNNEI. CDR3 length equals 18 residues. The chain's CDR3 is CASRSRGDRKSYTDTQYF. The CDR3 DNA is TGTGCCAGCAGATCCAGGGGGGACCGCAAGTCTTACACAGATACGCAGTATTTT.

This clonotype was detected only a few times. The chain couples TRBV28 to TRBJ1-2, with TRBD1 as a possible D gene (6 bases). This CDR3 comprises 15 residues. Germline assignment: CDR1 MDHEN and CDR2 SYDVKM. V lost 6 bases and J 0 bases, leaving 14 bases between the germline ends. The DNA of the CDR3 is TGTGCCAGCAGGCCGGGGGACACAGCTAACTATGGCTACACCTTC. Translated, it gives CASRPGDTANYGYTF.

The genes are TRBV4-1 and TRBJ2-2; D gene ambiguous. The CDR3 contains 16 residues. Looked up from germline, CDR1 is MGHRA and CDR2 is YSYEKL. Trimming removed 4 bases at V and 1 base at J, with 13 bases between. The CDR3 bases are TGCGCCAGCAGCCCGCCGGATGGGGAGAACACCGGGGAGCTGTTTTTT. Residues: CASSPPDGENTGELFF.

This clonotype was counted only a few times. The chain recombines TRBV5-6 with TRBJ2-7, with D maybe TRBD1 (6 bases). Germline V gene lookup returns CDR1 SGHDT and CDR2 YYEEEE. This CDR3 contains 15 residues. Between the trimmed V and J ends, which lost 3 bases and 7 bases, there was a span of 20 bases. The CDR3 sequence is CASSYLGQPTREQYF. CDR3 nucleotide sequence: TGTGCCAGCAGCTACCTTGGACAGCCGACCCGGGAGCAGTACTTC.

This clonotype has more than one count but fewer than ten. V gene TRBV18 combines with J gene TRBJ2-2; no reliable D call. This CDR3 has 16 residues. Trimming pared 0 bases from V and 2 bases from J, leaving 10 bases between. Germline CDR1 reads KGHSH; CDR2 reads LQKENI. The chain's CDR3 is CASSPPNSINTGELFF. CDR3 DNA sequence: TGTGCCAGCTCACCACCAAACTCGATTAACACCGGGGAGCTGTTTTTT.

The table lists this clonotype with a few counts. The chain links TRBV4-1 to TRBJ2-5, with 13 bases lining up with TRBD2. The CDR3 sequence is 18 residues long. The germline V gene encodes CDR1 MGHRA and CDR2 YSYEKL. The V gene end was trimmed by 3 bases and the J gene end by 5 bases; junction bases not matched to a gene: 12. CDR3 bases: TGCGCCAGCAGCCACACGCTCGGACTAGCGGGGGCCGGGGAGACCCAGTACTTC. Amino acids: CASSHTLGLAGAGETQYF.

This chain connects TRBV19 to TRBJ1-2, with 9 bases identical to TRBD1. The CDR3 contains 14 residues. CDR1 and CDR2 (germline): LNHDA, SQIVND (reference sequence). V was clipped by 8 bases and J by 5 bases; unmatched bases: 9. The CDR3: CASGPGQGSYGYTF. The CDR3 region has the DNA TGTGCCAGTGGTCCGGGACAGGGATCTTATGGCTACACCTTC.

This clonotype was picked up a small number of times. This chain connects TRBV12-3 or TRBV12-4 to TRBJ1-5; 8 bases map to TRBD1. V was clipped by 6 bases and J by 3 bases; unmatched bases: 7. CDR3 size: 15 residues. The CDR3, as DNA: TGTGCCAGCAGGGAGGGACAGGACTTCAATCAGCCCCAGCATTTT. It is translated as CASREGQDFNQPQHF.

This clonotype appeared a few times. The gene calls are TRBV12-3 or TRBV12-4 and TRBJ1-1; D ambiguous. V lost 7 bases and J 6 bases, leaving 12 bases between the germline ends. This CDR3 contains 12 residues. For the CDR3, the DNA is TGTGCCAGCACCCAATTGTCGGCTGAAGCTTTCTTT. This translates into CASTQLSAEAFF.

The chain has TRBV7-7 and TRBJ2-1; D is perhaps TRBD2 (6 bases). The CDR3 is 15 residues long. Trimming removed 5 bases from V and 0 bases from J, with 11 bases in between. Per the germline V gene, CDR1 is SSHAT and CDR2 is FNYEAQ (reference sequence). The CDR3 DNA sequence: TGTGCCAGCAGCGGGGGACTTAGCTCCTACAATGAGCAGTTCTTC. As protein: CASSGGLSSYNEQFF.

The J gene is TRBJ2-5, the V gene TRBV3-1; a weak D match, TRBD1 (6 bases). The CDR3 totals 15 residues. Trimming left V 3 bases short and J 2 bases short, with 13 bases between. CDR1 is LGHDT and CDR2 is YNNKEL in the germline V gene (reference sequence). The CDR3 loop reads CASSQSLGTQETQYF. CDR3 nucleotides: TGTGCCAGCAGCCAGTCATTAGGGACACAAGAGACCCAGTACTTC.

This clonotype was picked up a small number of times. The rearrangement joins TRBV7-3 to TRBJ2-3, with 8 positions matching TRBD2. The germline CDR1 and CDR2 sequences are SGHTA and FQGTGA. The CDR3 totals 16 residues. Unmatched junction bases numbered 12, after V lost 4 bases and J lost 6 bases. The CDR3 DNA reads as TGTGCCAGCAGCTCTAGGACTAGCCGAGAACGGGATACGCAGTATTTT. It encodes CASSSRTSRERDTQYF. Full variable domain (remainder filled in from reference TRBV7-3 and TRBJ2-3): GAGVSQTPSNKVTEKGKYVELRCDPISGHTALYWYRQSLGQGPEFLIYFQGTGAADDSGLPNDRFFAVRPEGSVSTLKIQRTERGDSAVYLCASSSRTSRERDTQYFGPGTRLTVL.

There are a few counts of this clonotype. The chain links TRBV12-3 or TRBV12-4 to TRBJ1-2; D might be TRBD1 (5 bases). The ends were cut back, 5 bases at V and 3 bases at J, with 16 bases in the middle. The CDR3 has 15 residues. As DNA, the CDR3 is TGTGCCAGCAGTCCCATCAGGGCGGAGTACTATGGCTACACCTTC. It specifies CASSPIRAEYYGYTF.